What follows is one TCR beta chain and its context. The CDR3 totals 19 residues. V dropped 4 bases and J dropped 8; count of bases not matched to a gene: 20. Germline lookup yields CDR1 LGHDT and CDR2 YNNKEL (reference sequence). These data come from a study of blood T cell repertoires in COVID-19. Generated by immunoSEQ multiplex PCR, the TCRdb table keeps only in-frame clones and is missing some. The sample lists around 400,000 clones; about 90% were seen once. The chain has TRBV3-1 (or the pseudogene TRBV3-2) and TRBJ2-3, with TRBD2 matching over 11 bases. This TCR derives from a woman aged 55-69 years with COVID-19, enrolled during active disease. The sequenced sample was peripheral blood. The CDR3 loop is CASSPPHDLVAGGPTTQYF. CDR3 nucleotides: TGTGCCAGCAGCCCGCCCCACGACTTAGTAGCGGGGGGGCCAACTACGCAGTATTTT.